The text below deals with one T cell receptor beta chain. The protocol was immunoSEQ multiplex PCR, while the TCRdb copy is restricted to in-frame clones and leaves out a portion. The sample carries 100,000 to 150,000 clones, approximately 81% recorded once. The sample is drawn from a study of blood T cell repertoires in COVID-19. This sequence originates from a woman under 40 who had recovered from COVID-19. The sequencing sample was made of peripheral blood.

CDR3 in DNA: TGCAGTGCTAGTCCCGCGGGGAGCACAGATACGCAGTATTTT. Amino acids: CSASPAGSTDTQYF. The genes are TRBV20-1 and TRBJ2-3; possibly TRBD2 for D (6 bases). CDR1 and CDR2 from the germline V gene are DFQATT and SNEGSKA (reference sequence). Between the trimmed V and J ends, which lost 3 bases and 0 bases, there was a span of 10 bases. This CDR3 contains 14 residues.